The next 16 T cell receptor beta chains were all read from a single sample in a study of T cell responses to AZD1222 COVID-19 vaccine. Repertoires were generated with immunoSEQ multiplex PCR, while TCRdb's copy carries only in-frame clones and drops some. The data contain about 88,000 clones, 90% to 95% of them seen just once; the ten biggest clones take up roughly 5.4%. Specimen: peripheral blood, collected on day 0 of AZD1222 vaccination. These TCRs come from an adult in good health.

The rearrangement uses TRBV10-3 and TRBJ2-2; 7 nucleotides agree with TRBD2. V lost 2 bases to trimming and J lost 4 bases; unmatched junction nucleotides: 16. Germline V lookup: CDR1 ENHRY, CDR2 SYGVKD. This CDR3 spans 19 amino acids. The CDR3 loop reads CAISERRPGGRSSTGELFF. For the CDR3, the DNA is TGTGCCATCAGTGAGAGGCGACCGGGCGGGAGAAGTAGCACCGGGGAGCTGTTTTTT.

The chain couples TRBV2 to TRBJ1-2, with D unresolved. This CDR3 is built from 11 residues. V lost 7 bases to trimming and J lost 5 bases, with 8 bases between them. The germline V gene encodes CDR1 SNHLY and CDR2 FYNNEI. CDR3 DNA: TGTGCCAGCACCACAGCATATGGCTACACCTTC. It specifies CASTTAYGYTF.

The chain links TRBV9 to TRBJ1-5, with D hard to call. V gave up 2 bases and J gave up 5 bases, with 11 bases separating them. Germline V CDR1 and CDR2: SGDLS, YYNGEE. This CDR3 is built from 14 residues. CDR3 nucleotide sequence: TGTGCCAGCAGCGTGAGTTGGGGAGATCAGCCCCAGCATTTT. Its protein product is CASSVSWGDQPQHF.

This sequence joins TRBV9 and TRBJ2-3; 10 nucleotides line up with TRBD2. In germline, CDR1 is SGDLS, CDR2 YYNGEE. After removal of 3 bases from V and 3 bases from J, the junction contained 10 bases not matched to a gene. CDR3 length: 17 amino acids. CDR3: CASSAGPSGRGTDTQYF. The CDR3 DNA sequence: TGTGCCAGCAGCGCTGGGCCTAGCGGGAGAGGGACAGATACGCAGTATTTT.

V and J are TRBV30 and TRBJ1-6, with D possibly being TRBD1 (5 bases). CDR1 is GTSNPN and CDR2 is SVGIG in the germline V gene (reference sequence). Trimming left V 2 bases short and J 1 base short, with 18 bases between. CDR3 length: 18 amino acids. The CDR3 DNA reads as TGTGCCTGGAGTTCCGGGACTCCCAACTTATCCTATAATTCACCCCTCCACTTT. It specifies CAWSSGTPNLSYNSPLHF. Filled out from reference TRBV30 and TRBJ1-6, the complete variable domain reads SQTIHQWPATLVQPVGSPLSLECTVEGTSNPNLYWYRQAAGRGLQLLFYSVGIGQISSEVPQNLSASRPQDRQFILSSKKLLLSDSGFYLCAWSSGTPNLSYNSPLHFGNGTRLTVT.

The chain couples TRBV27 to TRBJ2-1; TRBD2 is a possible D gene (6 bases). V lost 2 bases and J lost 7, with 12 bases in between. The CDR3 has 14 residues. CDR1 MNHEY and CDR2 SMNVEV come from the germline V gene (reference sequence). The CDR3 region has the DNA TGTGCCAGCAGTTTACGGGGGTCCTCTAATGAGCAGTTCTTC. It is translated as CASSLRGSSNEQFF.

The CDR3 DNA reads as TGTGCCAGCGGGAGAGGGTCGATTCTACAGCCCCAGCATTTT. Translating gives CASGRGSILQPQHF. The gene calls are TRBV28 and TRBJ1-5; no definite D call. The CDR3 length is 14 residues. V lost 8 bases to trimming and J lost 7 bases, with 18 bases between them. The germline V gene has CDR1 MDHEN and CDR2 SYDVKM. The variable domain in full, completed from reference TRBV28 and TRBJ1-5, reads DVKVTQSSRYLVKRTGEKVFLECVQDMDHENMFWYRQDPGLGLRLIYFSYDVKMKEKGDIPEGYSVSREKKERFSLILESASTNQTSMYLCASGRGSILQPQHFGDGTRLSIL.

The chain links TRBV12-5 to TRBJ2-3, with TRBD2 identical over 14 bases. V was clipped by 5 bases and J by 5 bases; unmatched bases: 9. The CDR3 extends over 17 amino acids. Per germline, CDR1 LGHNT and CDR2 FRNRAP. The CDR3 is CASGAGTSGSLVDTQYF. The CDR3 region has the DNA TGTGCTAGTGGTGCCGGGACTAGCGGGAGCCTGGTAGATACGCAGTATTTT. The variable domain in full, completed from reference TRBV12-5 and TRBJ2-3, reads DARVTQTPRHKVTEMGQEVTMRCQPILGHNTVFWYRQTMMQGLELLAYFRNRAPLDDSGMPKDRFSAEMPDATLATLKIQPSEPRDSAVYFCASGAGTSGSLVDTQYFGPGTRLTVL.

The gene calls are TRBV2 and TRBJ1-3, with 10 positions matching TRBD1. V shed 8 bases and J 7 bases; nucleotides not matched to a gene: 11. Germline V gene lookup returns CDR1 SNHLY and CDR2 FYNNEI. This CDR3 is built from 15 residues. For the CDR3, the DNA is TGTGCCAGCGCCCGGGACAGGGGAAGGGAGAACACCATATATTTT. Residues: CASARDRGRENTIYF.

This chain links TRBV28 with TRBJ1-1; D remains ambiguous. The V end lost 3 bases, the J end lost 6 bases, and 5 bases lay between the germline ends. Germline V CDR1 and CDR2: MDHEN, SYDVKM. The CDR3 covers 11 residues. The CDR3 DNA follows: TGTGCCAGCAGTTTCGTCGCTGAAGCTTTCTTT. This gives the protein CASSFVAEAFF.

The V and J genes are TRBV28 and TRBJ2-6; 9 bases agree with TRBD1. This CDR3 is 17 amino acids long. V was clipped by 6 bases and J by 2 bases; unmatched bases: 8. Germline V gene sequence: CDR1 MDHEN, CDR2 SYDVKM. The CDR3 is CASSSSGQGTGANVLTF. As DNA, the CDR3 is TGTGCCAGCAGCTCCTCCGGACAGGGGACTGGGGCCAACGTCCTGACTTTC. The full variable domain, with the rest looked up from reference TRBV28 and TRBJ2-6, is DVKVTQSSRYLVKRTGEKVFLECVQDMDHENMFWYRQDPGLGLRLIYFSYDVKMKEKGDIPEGYSVSREKKERFSLILESASTNQTSMYLCASSSSGQGTGANVLTFGAGSRLTVL.

The V and J genes are TRBV6-5 and TRBJ2-1; 8 bases map to TRBD2. This CDR3 contains 15 residues. With 5 bases clipped from V and 6 bases from J, the junction kept 9 bases outside the gene matches. Germline V gene data show CDR1 as MNHEY and CDR2 as SVGAGI. The CDR3 loop is CASSRAGTRGNEQFF. The CDR3 DNA reads as TGTGCCAGCAGTCGAGCCGGGACTAGAGGCAATGAGCAGTTCTTC.

The V call is TRBV19, the J call TRBJ1-2; D uncertain. Trimming stripped 2 bases from V and 0 bases from J, with 7 bases between. Per the germline V gene, CDR1 is LNHDA and CDR2 is SQIVND (reference sequence). CDR3 size: 14 residues. CDR3 nucleotides: TGTGCCAGTAGTATATCCTCAGCTAACTATGGCTACACCTTC. Translated: CASSISSANYGYTF.

The chain has TRBV2 and TRBJ1-4; D might be TRBD1 (5 bases). V was pared by 7 bases and J by 4 bases, with 16 bases between. Germline lookup yields CDR1 SNHLY and CDR2 FYNNEI. The CDR3 runs 15 residues. Here the CDR3 reads CASTLEGRVNEKLFF. In DNA, the CDR3 is TGTGCCAGCACCCTAGAAGGCAGGGTTAATGAAAAACTGTTTTTT. Full variable domain (remainder filled in from reference TRBV2 and TRBJ1-4): EPEVTQTPSHQVTQMGQEVILRCVPISNHLYFYWYRQILGQKVEFLVSFYNNEISEKSEIFDDQFSVERPDGSNFTLKIRSTKLEDSAMYFCASTLEGRVNEKLFFGSGTQLSVL.

For the CDR3, the DNA is TGCGCCAGCAGCCCCAAAACGGATACGCAGTATTTT. Its protein product is CASSPKTDTQYF. This sequence joins TRBV5-1 and TRBJ2-3; D remains ambiguous. The CDR3 extends over 12 amino acids. Per the germline V gene, CDR1 is SGHRS and CDR2 is YFSETQ. Trimming stripped 4 bases from V and 6 bases from J, with 9 bases between. Drawing the rest from reference TRBV5-1 and TRBJ2-3, the complete variable domain is KAGVTQTPRYLIKTRGQQVTLSCSPISGHRSVSWYQQTPGQGLQFLFEYFSETQRNKGNFPGRFSGRQFSNSRSEMNVSTLELGDSALYLCASSPKTDTQYFGPGTRLTVL.

The J gene is TRBJ1-2, the V gene TRBV12-3 or TRBV12-4, with D uncertain. V was shortened by 5 bases and J by 4 bases, with 11 bases between the two germline ends. CDR3 length: 13 residues. The CDR3, as DNA: TGTGCCAGCAGTCCGGAGGCGGGCTATGGCTACACCTTC. It specifies CASSPEAGYGYTF.